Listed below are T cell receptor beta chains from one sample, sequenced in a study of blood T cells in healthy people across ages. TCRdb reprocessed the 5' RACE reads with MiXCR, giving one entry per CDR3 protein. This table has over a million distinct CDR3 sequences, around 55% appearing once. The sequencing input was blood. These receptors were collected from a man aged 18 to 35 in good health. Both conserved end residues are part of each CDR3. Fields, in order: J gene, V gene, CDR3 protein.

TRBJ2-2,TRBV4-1,CASSHQAGELFF
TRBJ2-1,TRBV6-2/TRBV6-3,CASSSLRHSYNEQFF
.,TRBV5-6,CASRTSGGVGETQYF
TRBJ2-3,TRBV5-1,CASRRGRQTDTQYF
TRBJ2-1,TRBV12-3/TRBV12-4,CASSLGTAKNEQFF
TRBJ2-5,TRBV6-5,CASSAQGSGRETQYF
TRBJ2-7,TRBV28,CASSAAARTFYEQYF
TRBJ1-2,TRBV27,CASSFDRPNYGYTF
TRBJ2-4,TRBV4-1,CASSPRVGHKNIQYF
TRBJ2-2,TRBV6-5,CASSYRDSTAGELFF
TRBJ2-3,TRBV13,CASSSDTVRTDTQYF
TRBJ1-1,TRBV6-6,CASSYSPPGGATEAFF
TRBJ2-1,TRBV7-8,CASSPTGRGNEQFF
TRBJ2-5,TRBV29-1,CSVGQGRETQYF
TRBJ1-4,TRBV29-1,CSVGRAGGEKLFF
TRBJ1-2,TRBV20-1,CSARDGWGLGYTF
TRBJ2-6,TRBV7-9,CASSSSERTSGANVLTF
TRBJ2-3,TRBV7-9,CASSYGTWGTDTQYF
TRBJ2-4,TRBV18,CASSPEQVLAKNIQYF
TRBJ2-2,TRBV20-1,CSAKGASGGPGELFF
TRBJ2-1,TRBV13,CASSSSGVGREQFF
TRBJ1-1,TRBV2,CASTGFWSTEAFF
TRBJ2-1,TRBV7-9,CASSLEPQKHSYNEQFF
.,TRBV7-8,CASSLEKAYYEQYF
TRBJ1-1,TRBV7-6,CASSFSQGGVNTEAFF
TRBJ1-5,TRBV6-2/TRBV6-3,CASSSPGGSSKQPQHF
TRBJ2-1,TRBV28,CASRVTRGRNEQFF
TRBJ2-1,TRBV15,CATSRDLGYSSNEQFF
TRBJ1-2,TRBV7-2,CASSPWTDGYTF
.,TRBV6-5,CASSYRALVGSSNEQYF